This T cell receptor (beta chain) is drawn from a study of blood T cell repertoires in COVID-19. Turning to the study itself: Spain, Italy and the United States supplied samples that represented acute and convalescent COVID-19. The cDNA or gDNA used as material had been derived from T cells, B-cell-depleted T cells, or PBMCs.

Trimming left V 0 bases short and J 2 bases short, with 11 bases between. Per the germline V gene, CDR1 is MNHNY and CDR2 is SVGAGI (reference sequence). The CDR3 consists of 16 residues. Clones were read by immunoSEQ multiplex PCR, and TCRdb kept only the in-frame ones, dropping some. Found here are 75,000 to 90,000 clones, roughly 80% of them singletons; the top ten hold 15% to 20%. The source is a man aged 80 or over with active or convalescent COVID-19. Sample: peripheral blood. V and J are TRBV6-6 and TRBJ1-3, with D possibly matching TRBD1 (5 bases). CDR3 protein: CASSYSAGKTGNTIYF. DNA for the CDR3: TGTGCCAGCAGTTACTCGGCAGGGAAGACTGGAAACACCATATATTTT.